These 26 T cell receptor beta chains share one sample of origin, sequenced in a study of shared clonotypes between healthy human individuals. The repertoire was sequenced with immunoSEQ multiplex PCR; TCRdb's copy has only in-frame clones and lacks some. The data hold fewer than 2.5 million clones, with roughly 93% observed a single time. Sequencing input: naive CD4+ T cells from PBMCs. Subset defined: CD45RA+ positively selected. The origin of the receptors is a man aged 18-30 years in good health. Some clones in this sample may be carry-over from other donors' samples.

A remark on this clone: The sample carries other DNA sequences with the same CDR3. This chain uses TRBV5-1 with TRBJ2-2; D is unclear. There are 13 residues in the CDR3. In germline, CDR1 is SGHRS, CDR2 YFSETQ. V was shortened by 0 bases and J by 7 bases, with 7 bases between the two germline ends. The CDR3 region has the DNA TGCGCCAGCAGCTTGGAGGGAAACGGGGAGCTGTTTTTT. Amino acids: CASSLEGNGELFF.

This chain joins TRBV14 and TRBJ1-2; a weak D match, TRBD1 (5 bases). Trimming cost V 5 bases and J 0 bases, with 16 bases left between them. The CDR3 spans 16 residues. Germline CDR1 SGHDN, CDR2 FVKESK. As DNA, the CDR3 is TGTGCCAGCAGCTCTTTTCGGGGGGAAGCTAACTATGGCTACACCTTC. Amino acid sequence: CASSSFRGEANYGYTF.

The chain links TRBV15 to TRBJ1-1; the match to TRBD1 covers 9 bases. Germline values: CDR1 LNHNV, CDR2 YYDKDF (reference sequence). The CDR3 runs 15 residues. V lost 1 base, J lost 7 bases, and 7 bases stayed unmatched. CDR3 protein: CATSRATGGAYEAFF. CDR3 nucleotides: TGTGCCACCAGCAGAGCGACAGGGGGGGCCTATGAAGCTTTCTTT.

The chain couples TRBV4-1 to TRBJ1-5; D gene ambiguous. The ends were cut back, 7 bases at V and 0 bases at J, with 10 bases in the middle. The CDR3 has 14 residues. Germline V gives CDR1 MGHRA, CDR2 YSYEKL. The CDR3 loop reads CASTSPGSNQPQHF. CDR3 sequence (DNA): TGCGCCAGCACCTCCCCAGGTAGCAATCAGCCCCAGCATTTT.

J is TRBJ2-2 and V is TRBV5-5; possible D gene TRBD1, 5 bases. This CDR3 spans 16 amino acids. V was pared by 1 base and J by 0 bases, with 10 bases between. The germline gives CDR1 SGHKS, CDR2 YYEKEE (reference sequence). CDR3 loop: CASSLRGNANTGELFF. The CDR3, as DNA: TGTGCCAGCAGCTTGAGGGGAAACGCGAACACCGGGGAGCTGTTTTTT.

A single count supports this clone. V is TRBV6-5 and J is TRBJ1-4; D unresolved. Germline lookup yields CDR1 MNHEY and CDR2 SVGAGI. The CDR3 length is 14 residues. V dropped 6 bases and J dropped 0 bases, with 8 bases sitting between them. The CDR3 bases are TGTGCCAGCAGAGTAGTTGCAACTAATGAAAAACTGTTTTTT. It is translated as CASRVVATNEKLFF.

This clone was detected once. This sequence joins TRBV4-3 and TRBJ2-1; perhaps TRBD2 as D (5 bases). Trimming shortened V by 1 base and J by 5 bases, and 12 bases separated the two germline ends. Per the germline V gene, CDR1 is LGHNA and CDR2 is YSLEER. The CDR3 loop spans 15 amino acids. The DNA for the CDR3 is TGCGCCAGCAGCCAAGGATGGGCGGGTCACAATGAGCAGTTCTTC. It is translated as CASSQGWAGHNEQFF.

The rearrangement joins TRBV5-6 to TRBJ2-5; a weak D match, TRBD1 (6 bases). Deletions cut 4 bases from V and 5 bases from J, with 21 bases between. The CDR3 runs to 16 residues. Germline assignment: CDR1 SGHDT and CDR2 YYEEEE. CDR3: CASSPNRGRGWETQYF. The CDR3 bases are TGTGCCAGCAGCCCGAATCGGGGCAGGGGATGGGAGACCCAGTACTTC.

The chain joins TRBV7-2 to TRBJ2-7; the match to TRBD2 covers 15 bases. After removal of 1 base from V and 7 bases from J, the junction contained 11 bases not matched to a gene. Germline loops: CDR1 SGHTA, CDR2 FQGNSA. The CDR3 extends over 18 amino acids. The CDR3 DNA reads as TGTGCCAGCAGCTTAGAGGGACTAGCGGGAGGTTGGAAGATGGAGCAGTACTTC. This sequence encodes CASSLEGLAGGWKMEQYF.

The gene calls are TRBV19 and TRBJ1-1; the match to TRBD1 covers 8 bases. Germline V gene sequence: CDR1 LNHDA, CDR2 SQIVND (reference sequence). The CDR3 has 16 amino acids. Trimming took 5 bases from V and 1 from J; bases not matched to a gene: 9. The CDR3 DNA reads as TGTGCCAGTAGTGTCCACCGGGACAGGCCGAACACTGAAGCTTTCTTT. Its translation: CASSVHRDRPNTEAFF.

In its sample, this clone was seen once. This is likely a read error, given that the CDR3 carries no conserved phenylalanine or tryptophan at its end. It is unclear where the CDR3 begins or ends on the DNA, so no DNA is shown, and the CDR3 is as TCRdb lists it. CDR3 amino acids: CASSEAPYISVL. The V call is TRBV2, the J call TRBJ1-2. Counting both end residues, the CDR3 totals 12 amino acids. Germline V CDR1 and CDR2: SNHLY, FYNNEI.

V gene TRBV18 combines with J gene TRBJ2-7; 9 bases match TRBD1. Germline V gives CDR1 KGHSH, CDR2 LQKENI. The CDR3 totals 15 residues. Trimming removed 4 bases from V and 2 bases from J; junction bases left unmatched: 6. The CDR3 bases are TGTGCCAGCTCACTTTCGACAGGGGGGACCTACGAGCAGTACTTC. Translation gives CASSLSTGGTYEQYF. Full variable domain (remainder filled in from reference TRBV18 and TRBJ2-7): NAGVMQNPRHLVRRRGQEARLRCSPMKGHSHVYWYRQLPEEGLKFMVYLQKENIIDESGMPKERFSAEFPKEGPSILRIQQVVRGDSAAYFCASSLSTGGTYEQYFGPGTRLTVT.

Remarks on this clone: Other DNA sequences in this specimen translate into the identical CDR3. J is TRBJ1-3 and V is TRBV28, with a tentative D call TRBD1 (5 bases). Trimming stripped 5 bases from V and 0 bases from J, with 11 bases between. The germline V gene has CDR1 MDHEN and CDR2 SYDVKM. The CDR3 length is 15 residues. The CDR3: CASSPGAASGNTIYF. CDR3 sequence (DNA): TGTGCCAGCAGTCCCGGGGCCGCCTCTGGAAACACCATATATTTT. Full variable domain (rest looked up from reference TRBV28 and TRBJ1-3): DVKVTQSSRYLVKRTGEKVFLECVQDMDHENMFWYRQDPGLGLRLIYFSYDVKMKEKGDIPEGYSVSREKKERFSLILESASTNQTSMYLCASSPGAASGNTIYFGEGSWLTVV.

The chain links TRBV11-2 to TRBJ2-5, with a tentative D call TRBD2 (6 bases). The CDR3 is 17 residues long. V was cut by 3 bases and J by 4 bases, with 21 bases left in between. CDR1 and CDR2 from the germline V gene are SGHAT and FQNNGV. The CDR3 nucleotides are TGTGCCAGCAGCTTCGGGAGCCTTCTCAATGGCGGAGAGACCCAGTACTTC. As protein: CASSFGSLLNGGETQYF.

CDR3 nucleotides: TGCAGTGCTGCGGTTTATGAGTTCTTC. It translates to CSAAVYEFF. J is TRBJ2-1 and V is TRBV20-1, with D unclear. Germline values: CDR1 DFQATT, CDR2 SNEGSKA (reference sequence). The CDR3 is 9 residues long. With 5 bases removed from V and 14 bases from J, the gap between germline ends came to 10 bases.

Only one count was recorded for this clone. The chain combines TRBV4-3 with TRBJ1-1, with D possibly being TRBD1 (5 bases). Germline CDR1 is LGHNA and CDR2 is YSLEER. The germline V and J ends were trimmed by 1 base and 4 bases, with 16 bases remaining between them. This CDR3 is 16 amino acids long. CDR3 DNA sequence: TGCGCCAGCAGCCAAGGGCAGGGCGTAAGCGGCACTGAAGCTTTCTTT. Its protein product is CASSQGQGVSGTEAFF.

The V and J genes are TRBV18 and TRBJ2-3, with 8 bases lining up with TRBD1. The CDR3 is made up of 14 amino acids. V trimming: 3 bases; J trimming: 7 bases; junction bases outside the gene matches: 6. Germline CDR1 and CDR2: KGHSH and LQKENI. For the CDR3, the DNA is TGTGCCAGCTCACCCGGGACAGGCACTCATACGCAGTATTTT. Translation gives CASSPGTGTHTQYF.

This chain connects TRBV28 to TRBJ1-3; D is possibly TRBD1 (5 bases). The CDR3 is 15 amino acids. V was trimmed by 7 bases and J by 3 bases, leaving 16 bases between them. The germline gives CDR1 MDHEN, CDR2 SYDVKM. CDR3 sequence reads: CASMSRAQDGNTIYF. The CDR3 nucleotides are TGTGCCAGCATGTCCAGGGCCCAAGATGGAAACACCATATATTTT.

The chain carries TRBV7-2 and TRBJ1-5; no firm D call. The germline V gene has CDR1 SGHTA and CDR2 FQGNSA. V shed 1 base and J shed 5 bases, with 12 bases lying between them. CDR3 length equals 15 residues. Written as DNA, the CDR3 is TGTGCCAGCAGCTTAGAGTCCGGGGTGGATCAGCCCCAGCATTTT. Encoded protein: CASSLESGVDQPQHF.

This rearrangement joins TRBV10-3 to TRBJ1-2, with D unresolved. The CDR3 length is 12 residues. V was cut by 6 bases and J by 4 bases, with 9 bases left in between. Germline CDR1 and CDR2: ENHRY and SYGVKD. The CDR3 DNA follows: TGTGCCATCAGCGGGTCTACCTATGGCTACACCTTC. Amino acids: CAISGSTYGYTF.

This sequence joins TRBV28 and TRBJ2-7; tentatively, D is TRBD2 (5 bases). CDR3 size: 17 residues. Trimming left V 4 bases short and J 6 bases short, with 25 bases between. Germline V gene sequence: CDR1 MDHEN, CDR2 SYDVKM. The CDR3, as DNA: TGTGCCAGCAGTTCCCGGAGGTCTGGACGGTCCTTTTTCGAGCAGTACTTC. Protein product: CASSSRRSGRSFFEQYF.

This clone was observed once. V and J are TRBV5-1 and TRBJ1-1; D may be TRBD1 (6 bases). Germline-derived CDR1 and CDR2 are SGHRS and YFSETQ. Deletions cut 2 bases from V and 3 bases from J, with 14 bases between. The CDR3 has 15 amino acids. This chain's CDR3 is CASSFYRAADTEAFF. Written as DNA, the CDR3 is TGCGCCAGCAGCTTCTACAGGGCAGCGGACACTGAAGCTTTCTTT.

With respect to this clone: Other DNA sequences in the sample encode the same CDR3. V and J are TRBV27 and TRBJ1-1; tentatively, D is TRBD1 (6 bases). This CDR3 is built from 13 residues. V was trimmed by 7 bases and J by 5 bases, leaving 14 bases between them. Germline V gene lookup returns CDR1 MNHEY and CDR2 SMNVEV (reference sequence). The CDR3 nucleotides are TGTGCCAGCATCGGCAGGGGAGGAACTGAAGCTTTCTTT. Residues: CASIGRGGTEAFF.

This clone has only a few counts. The chain combines TRBV2 with TRBJ1-1; D remains ambiguous. CDR1 and CDR2 (germline): SNHLY, FYNNEI. V shed 6 bases and J shed 5 bases, with 13 bases lying between them. CDR3 size: 13 residues. In nucleotides, the CDR3 is TGTGCCAGCAGGGAAATGGTGGGGACTGAAGCTTTCTTT. It is translated as CASREMVGTEAFF.

CDR3 in DNA: TGTGCCAGCAGCCGTCTTTCGGGAGGTGCAAGGGGCTACACCTTC. It encodes CASSRLSGGARGYTF. The chain has TRBV11-2 and TRBJ1-2; D is ambiguous. V was trimmed by 5 bases and J by 8 bases, leaving 21 bases between them. Germline CDR1 SGHAT, CDR2 FQNNGV. CDR3 length equals 15 residues.

Remarks on this clone: This sample also contains other DNA sequences that code for the same CDR3. This chain uses TRBV28 with TRBJ1-5; possible D gene TRBD1, 5 bases. The CDR3 extends over 12 amino acids. Germline CDR1 and CDR2: MDHEN and SYDVKM. V was shortened by 7 bases and J by 7 bases, with 11 bases between the two germline ends. The CDR3 nucleotides are TGTGCCAGCACCCTCCGGGGCCAGCCCCAGCATTTT. This translates into CASTLRGQPQHF.